The 17 T cell receptor beta chains below come from one sample, sequenced in a study of T cells in Graves' hyperthyroidism and ophthalmopathy. Template material for amplifying TCR beta CDR3 regions consisted of RNA transcripts. First-round RT-PCR targeting the TCR CDR3 was performed with the HTBI primer set. Using its own MiXCR run on the multiplex PCR reads, TCRdb lists one record per CDR3 protein. Of approximately 630,000 distinct CDR3 sequences listed, 15% to 20% are singletons. Sequenced sample: blood. All receptors come from a young woman with Graves' hyperthyroidism.

This clonotype occurred many times. The chain recombines TRBV6-5 with TRBJ1-2, with 9 positions matching TRBD1. From germline, CDR1 is MNHEY and CDR2 SVGAGI. The V and J ends lost 2 bases and 4 bases, in that order; junction bases with no gene match: 2. This CDR3 is built from 14 residues. CDR3 nucleotide sequence: TGTGCCAGCAGTTACGAGGGACAGGGCTATGGCTACACCTTC. As protein: CASSYEGQGYGYTF.

This clonotype was seen at least ten times. The chain couples TRBV12-3 or TRBV12-4 to TRBJ1-6; D gene ambiguous. This CDR3 spans 13 amino acids. The V end was cut by 5 bases, the J end by 8 bases, with 10 bases between. The DNA for the CDR3 is TGTGCCAGCAGTGGGGATTCTGATTCACCCCTCCACTTT. Residues: CASSGDSDSPLHF.

This clonotype was observed many times. The CDR3, as DNA: TGCAGCGTCTCGCGGGGACAGGGGGGCGACGAGCAGTACTTC. This encodes CSVSRGQGGDEQYF. The chain uses TRBV29-1 and TRBJ2-7, with 11 bases that match TRBD1. V lost 6 bases and J lost 5; bases outside the gene matches: 9. The CDR3 contains 14 residues. Per the germline V gene, CDR1 is SQVTM and CDR2 is ANQGSEA.

This clonotype turned up a few times. This chain joins TRBV7-3 and TRBJ2-1, with D perhaps matching TRBD2 (6 bases). Germline V CDR1 and CDR2: SGHTA, FQGTGA. With 1 base removed from V and 14 bases from J, the gap between germline ends came to 15 bases. The CDR3 totals 13 residues. CDR3 in amino acids: CASSLMGEDHKFF. CDR3 in DNA: TGTGCCAGCAGCTTAATGGGGGAGGACCACAAGTTCTTC.

In DNA form, the CDR3 reads TGTGCCAGTAGTACGCGGACGGTTGGGGAGCAGTACTTC. It codes for CASSTRTVGEQYF. The chain employs TRBV19 and TRBJ2-7; D is unclear. V was clipped by 4 bases and J by 7 bases, with 14 bases between them. Germline CDR1 is LNHDA and CDR2 is SQIVND (reference sequence). This CDR3 has 13 amino acids.

At least ten counts were recorded for this clonotype. The chain joins TRBV7-2 to TRBJ2-1; D is unresolved. The CDR3 has 14 residues. CDR1 and CDR2 (germline): SGHTA, FQGNSA. Trimming cost V 5 bases and J 4 bases, with 12 bases left between them. CDR3 DNA: TGTGCCAGCAGCCCCGACGGGTTTTACAATGAGCAGTTCTTC. Its translation: CASSPDGFYNEQFF.

A few counts support this clonotype. This sequence joins TRBV11-3 and TRBJ2-3; 7 bases match TRBD2. Per germline, CDR1 SGHNT and CDR2 YENEEA. The V segment lost 5 bases and the J segment 4 bases; nucleotides outside the gene matches: 12. CDR3 size: 16 residues. CDR3 loop: CASSPIGGSSSDTQYF. The CDR3 DNA reads as TGTGCCAGCAGCCCCATCGGCGGGAGTTCGTCAGATACGCAGTATTTT.

This clonotype appeared many times. In DNA form, the CDR3 reads TGTGCCAGCAGCTTAAACAAACCCTACGAGCAGTACTTC. Its translation is CASSLNKPYEQYF. The gene calls are TRBV7-9 and TRBJ2-7, with no clear D. Germline loops: CDR1 SEHNR, CDR2 FQNEAQ (reference sequence). V lost 2 bases to trimming and J lost 2 bases, with 7 bases between them. This CDR3 comprises 13 residues.

This clonotype occurred many times. CDR3 nucleotide sequence: TGTGCCAGCAGCGCTGGACAGGGGTGGTACGAGCAGTACTTC. Its protein is CASSAGQGWYEQYF. The chain joins TRBV7-9 to TRBJ2-7; 9 bases fit TRBD1. The CDR3 consists of 14 residues. Trimming took 5 bases from V and 4 from J; bases not matched to a gene: 6. CDR1 is SEHNR and CDR2 is FQNEAQ in the germline V gene (reference sequence). Looking up the rest from reference TRBV7-9 and TRBJ2-7 gives the full variable domain: DTGVSQNPRHKITKRGQNVTFRCDPISEHNRLYWYRQTLGQGPEFLTYFQNEAQLEKSRLLSDRFSAERPKGSFSTLEIQRTEQGDSAMYLCASSAGQGWYEQYFGPGTRLTVT.

This clonotype was found many times. The chain joins TRBV6-1 to TRBJ2-5; 11 nucleotides align to TRBD2. CDR1 is MNHNS and CDR2 is SASEGT in the germline V gene. The CDR3 length is 15 residues. V lost 5 bases and J lost 4; bases outside the gene matches: 6. This CDR3 reads CASSTTSGMRETQYF. CDR3 DNA sequence: TGTGCCAGCAGTACGACTAGCGGGATGAGAGAGACCCAGTACTTC.

This chain links TRBV6-2 or TRBV6-3 with TRBJ1-5, with D unclear. The germline CDR1 and CDR2 sequences are MNHEY and SVGEGT. The CDR3 sequence is 13 residues long. The V end was cut by 4 bases, the J end by 8 bases, with 12 bases between. The CDR3 coding sequence is TGTGCCAGCAGTTTGATACGCCAAGAGCCCCAGCATTTT. Amino acid sequence: CASSLIRQEPQHF.

The chain uses TRBV19 and TRBJ1-2; 7 nucleotides match TRBD1. V lost 3 bases to trimming and J lost 4 bases; unmatched junction nucleotides: 5. This CDR3 comprises 14 residues. Germline CDR1 reads LNHDA; CDR2 reads SQIVND (reference sequence). CDR3: CASSMAQGSYGYTF. The CDR3 coding sequence is TGTGCCAGTAGTATGGCACAGGGGAGCTATGGCTACACCTTC.

This clonotype was found many times. The gene calls are TRBV15 and TRBJ2-5; D is unclear. The germline V gene has CDR1 LNHNV and CDR2 YYDKDF (reference sequence). V lost 1 base and J 3 bases, leaving 15 bases between the germline ends. The CDR3 spans 16 residues. DNA of the CDR3: TGTGCCACCAGCAGAGTTCGTGGGGTCGGAAAAGAGACCCAGTACTTC. This sequence encodes CATSRVRGVGKETQYF. Together with reference TRBV15 and TRBJ2-5, the CDR3 gives the full variable domain: DAMVIQNPRYQVTQFGKPVTLSCSQTLNHNVMYWYQQKSSQAPKLLFHYYDKDFNNEADTPDNFQSRRPNTSFCFLDIRSPGLGDTAMYLCATSRVRGVGKETQYFGPGTRLLVL.

In this sample, this clonotype turned up many times. This rearrangement joins TRBV7-2 to TRBJ2-7; the match to TRBD1 covers 9 bases. After removal of 3 bases from V and 3 bases from J, the junction contained 3 bases not matched to a gene. The CDR3 has 14 residues. Germline V gene lookup returns CDR1 SGHTA and CDR2 FQGNSA. Here the CDR3 reads CASSLGQGHYEQYF. CDR3 coding DNA: TGTGCCAGCAGCTTGGGACAGGGACACTACGAGCAGTACTTC.

This clonotype showed up many times. The chain carries TRBV2 and TRBJ2-5; TRBD2 agrees at 7 bases. CDR1 and CDR2 from the germline V gene are SNHLY and FYNNEI. V lost 0 bases, J lost 4 bases, and 8 bases stayed unmatched. The CDR3 has 16 amino acids. CDR3 loop: CASSEAEAGVGETQYF. In nucleotides, the CDR3 is TGTGCCAGCAGTGAAGCGGAGGCGGGAGTTGGAGAGACCCAGTACTTC.

This clonotype has at least ten counts. V gene TRBV3-1 combines with J gene TRBJ2-1; a possible D gene is TRBD2 (5 bases). The CDR3 loop spans 12 amino acids. Germline V gene lookup returns CDR1 LGHDT and CDR2 YNNKEL (reference sequence). The V end was cut by 4 bases, the J end by 5 bases, with 6 bases between. CDR3 region: CASSLSDNEQFF. CDR3 sequence (DNA): TGTGCCAGCAGCCTTAGCGACAATGAGCAGTTCTTC.

This clonotype was counted only a few times. This chain links TRBV3-1 with TRBJ1-3; D remains unclear. The germline CDR1 and CDR2 sequences are LGHDT and YNNKEL (reference sequence). The CDR3 runs 17 residues. Trimming stripped 4 bases from V and 0 bases from J, with 16 bases between. The CDR3 nucleotides read TGTGCCAGCAGCCTTATAGGTGGGCAGGCCTCTGGAAACACCATATATTTT. It yields the protein CASSLIGGQASGNTIYF.